These T cell receptor beta chains were read from a single sample in a study of cytomegalovirus exposure and HLA in healthy donors. Some clones are missing from TCRdb's copy, which holds only in-frame ones; the method was immunoSEQ multiplex PCR. The repertoire includes about 190,000 clones, more than 70% of them detected once, and 1.7% sits in the top ten. The material sequenced was PBMCs. All receptors derive from a man aged 40-55 years in good health and CMV-seropositive. The CDR3 runs from the conserved cysteine through the conserved F or W. Each record gives: J gene, clone size, D gene, V gene, CDR3 protein, CDR3 DNA. A D gene is named only where the DNA matches it firmly. Size tells how often a clone was seen (once, few, many) or the class of an expanded clone, and some rows leave it out.

TRBJ1-5	NA	NA	TRBV19	CASSIQSNQPQHF	TGTGCCAGTAGTATACAGAGCAATCAGCCCCAGCATTTT
TRBJ2-1	NA	NA	TRBV2	CASSDAPRGVQFF	TGTGCCAGCAGTGATGCCCCTAGAGGTGTGCAGTTCTTC
TRBJ2-3	NA	NA	TRBV9	CASSVVGGGTDTQYF	TGTGCCAGCAGCGTAGTCGGTGGTGGCACAGATACGCAGTATTTT
TRBJ1-1	NA	NA	TRBV9	CASSVEQLAGEAFF	TGTGCCAGCAGCGTAGAACAGTTGGCTGGAGAAGCTTTCTTT
TRBJ2-3	once	TRBD1	TRBV19	CASSLGTGGNTDTQYF	TGTGCCAGTAGCCTCGGGACAGGGGGTAATACAGATACGCAGTATTTT
TRBJ1-1	NA	NA	TRBV19	CASTGLTEAFF	TGTGCCAGTACAGGGTTAACTGAAGCTTTCTTT
TRBJ1-1	once	TRBD1	TRBV6-1	CASSEVIGTGGGFF	TGTGCCAGCAGTGAAGTGATTGGGACAGGTGGGGGTTTCTTT
TRBJ2-1	NA	TRBD2	TRBV11-2	CATLAGVGEQFF	TGTGCCACCCTAGCGGGCGTGGGTGAGCAGTTCTTC
TRBJ2-1	NA	NA	TRBV2	CASSEALLASRREFF	TGTGCCAGCAGTGAAGCGCTTCTGGCTAGCAGAAGGGAGTTCTTC
TRBJ2-7	NA	TRBD1	TRBV29-1	CSVETGTGGYEQYF	TGCAGCGTAGAAACCGGGACAGGGGGGTACGAGCAGTACTTC
TRBJ2-7	NA	TRBD2	TRBV7-2	CASSRREGFYEQYF	TGTGCCAGCAGCAGAAGGGAGGGATTCTACGAGCAGTACTTC
TRBJ1-1	once	NA	TRBV19	CASTASIRRDTEAFF	TGTGCCAGTACCGCTTCGATTCGGAGGGACACTGAAGCTTTCTTT
TRBJ2-5	NA	TRBD2	TRBV27	CASRLAGGEAQYF	TGTGCCAGCAGATTAGCGGGAGGAGAGGCCCAGTACTTC
TRBJ1-2	NA	NA	TRBV27	CASSLRRWKGGYTF	TGTGCCAGCAGTTTACGGAGGTGGAAGGGAGGCTACACCTTC
TRBJ1-3	NA	NA	TRBV7-8	CASSLELRVSGNTIYF	TGTGCCAGCAGCTTAGAACTTCGGGTCTCTGGAAACACCATATATTTT
TRBJ1-2	NA	NA	TRBV27	CASSLRQNYGYTF	TGTGCCAGCAGTTTACGACAGAACTATGGCTACACCTTC
TRBJ2-3	few	TRBD2	TRBV27	CASSPLAGEGTDTQYF	TGTGCCAGCAGTCCCCTAGCGGGAGAGGGCACAGATACGCAGTATTTT
TRBJ1-2	few	TRBD1	TRBV5-1	CASSREQGDYGYTF	TGCGCCAGCAGCCGAGAACAGGGGGACTATGGCTACACCTTC
TRBJ2-3	few	TRBD2	TRBV27	CASSLSLAGRNTQYF	TGTGCCAGCAGTTTATCGTTAGCGGGAAGGAATACGCAGTATTTT
TRBJ2-7	NA	NA	TRBV21-1	CASCGQGANEQYF	TGTGCCAGCTGCGGACAGGGGGCGAACGAGCAGTACTTC
TRBJ1-1	NA	NA	TRBV19	CASSIASNWAFF	TGTGCCAGTAGTATAGCGTCGAACTGGGCTTTCTTT
TRBJ2-7	NA	NA	TRBV6-1	CASSRGAGGSYEQYF	TGTGCCAGCAGTCGCGGCGCCGGGGGCTCCTACGAGCAGTACTTC
TRBJ2-7	many	NA	TRBV5-5	CASSADIRYEQYF	TGTGCCAGCAGCGCGGACATACGCTACGAGCAGTACTTC
TRBJ1-2	few	TRBD1	TRBV5-1	CASSFGTGEEGYTF	TGCGCCAGCAGCTTTGGGACAGGGGAGGAGGGCTACACCTTC
TRBJ2-7	NA	NA	TRBV5-1	CASSWSPDGGSDEQYF	TGCGCCAGCAGCTGGAGCCCGGATGGGGGGTCGGACGAGCAGTACTTC
TRBJ2-7	NA	NA	TRBV11-3	CASSSHSSSYEQYF	TGTGCCAGCAGCTCTCACTCGAGCTCCTACGAGCAGTACTTC
TRBJ2-2	NA	NA	TRBV10-1	CASSDFSKNTGELFF	TGCGCCAGCAGTGATTTCAGTAAAAACACCGGGGAGCTGTTTTTT
TRBJ2-2	NA	NA	TRBV19	CASSTQGGTGELFF	TGTGCCAGTAGCACTCAGGGGGGCACCGGGGAGCTGTTTTTT
TRBJ2-5	NA	NA	TRBV5-1	CASSLAGREETQYF	TGCGCCAGCAGCTTGGCCGGTCGAGAGGAGACCCAGTACTTC
TRBJ2-7	few	TRBD1	TRBV6-5	CASSTGDRAYEQYF	TGTGCCAGCAGTACCGGGGACAGAGCCTACGAGCAGTACTTC
TRBJ1-1	NA	TRBD1	TRBV19	CASNPDRVSTEAFF	TGTGCCAGTAACCCAGACAGGGTCAGCACTGAAGCTTTCTTT
TRBJ2-7	NA	TRBD2	TRBV7-6	CASSFYSGSSYEQYF	TGTGCCAGCAGCTTCTATAGCGGGAGCTCCTACGAGCAGTACTTC
TRBJ2-7	NA	NA	TRBV19	CASRTAHEQYF	TGTGCCAGTAGGACAGCCCACGAGCAGTACTTC